The 14 T cell receptor beta chains below were found in one sample sequenced in a study of blood T cells in healthy people across ages. Next came a second PCR, run for about 7 to 12 cycles, which used a sample-barcoded 5' primer along with a J-beta primer mix. TCRdb re-analysed the 5' RACE reads in MiXCR, keeping a single row per CDR3 protein. The data show under 950,000 distinct CDR3 sequences, about a fifth seen once. The sequencing sample was made of blood. These receptor sequences come from a man in his sixties or seventies in good health.

The sample holds a few counts of this clonotype. The chain recombines TRBV6-1 with TRBJ2-7, with 7 positions matching TRBD1. The V and J ends lost 7 bases and 6 bases, in that order; junction bases with no gene match: 9. Germline CDR1 and CDR2: MNHNS and SASEGT. The CDR3 has 13 amino acids. CDR3 in amino acids: CASNPGQLGEQYF. In DNA form, the CDR3 reads TGTGCCAGCAACCCGGGACAGCTCGGCGAGCAGTACTTC.

J is TRBJ2-5 and V is TRBV7-3; 12 nucleotides line up with TRBD2. The J call may be wrong; the DNA end is better matched by TRBJ2-1. Germline values: CDR1 SGHTA, CDR2 FQGTGA. This CDR3 contains 14 residues. CDR3 in amino acids: CASMLAGGYNEQFF. The CDR3 region has the DNA TGTGCCAGCATGCTAGCGGGAGGGTACAATGAGCAGTTCTTC.

This clonotype was picked up a small number of times. The chain is built from TRBV2 and TRBJ1-5; D possibly corresponds to TRBD1 (5 bases). This CDR3 is 17 amino acids long. The germline V gene encodes CDR1 SNHLY and CDR2 FYNNEI. Trimming shortened V by 6 bases and J by 0 bases, and 18 bases separated the two germline ends. This chain's CDR3 is CASRPYVGRISNQPQHF. CDR3 in DNA: TGTGCCAGCAGACCCTACGTGGGGCGCATTAGCAATCAGCCCCAGCATTTT. Full variable domain (outside the CDR3, taken from reference TRBV2 and TRBJ1-5): EPEVTQTPSHQVTQMGQEVILRCVPISNHLYFYWYRQILGQKVEFLVSFYNNEISEKSEIFDDQFSVERPDGSNFTLKIRSTKLEDSAMYFCASRPYVGRISNQPQHFGDGTRLSIL.

This clonotype appeared many times. This chain links TRBV11-2 with TRBJ2-1, with TRBD2 matching over 8 bases. CDR1 and CDR2 (germline): SGHAT, FQNNGV. This CDR3 comprises 14 residues. With 4 bases clipped from V and 8 bases from J, the junction kept 7 bases outside the gene matches. The CDR3 region is CASSYRTSFDEQFF. Here the CDR3 DNA reads TGTGCCAGCAGCTACAGGACTAGCTTCGATGAGCAGTTCTTC.

This clonotype was observed a few times. The chain joins TRBV6-5 to TRBJ1-6; 8 bases are shared with TRBD1. The V segment lost 4 bases and the J segment 7 bases; nucleotides outside the gene matches: 6. The germline V gene has CDR1 MNHEY and CDR2 SVGAGI. The CDR3 length is 15 residues. The CDR3 nucleotides read TGTGCCAGCAGTTTCGGACAGGGAAGGAATTCACCCCTCCACTTT. Amino acid sequence: CASSFGQGRNSPLHF.

This clonotype was observed a handful of times. The chain recombines TRBV4-1 with TRBJ2-1; 10 nucleotides align to TRBD2. This CDR3 is built from 16 residues. CDR1 MGHRA and CDR2 YSYEKL come from the germline V gene. Germline trimming cut 0 bases from V and 15 bases from J; bases unmatched to any gene: 14. The CDR3 nucleotides are TGCGCCAGCAGCCAAGATTCTAGCGGGAGCCTGATCGTGGTGTTCTTC. Translating it yields CASSQDSSGSLIVVFF.

Of note for this clonotype: Being one base from a much bigger clone, this may be a read error. The rearrangement joins TRBV7-8 to TRBJ1-2; the D gene is possibly TRBD1 (5 bases). The CDR3 has 15 amino acids. Germline CDR1 SGHVS, CDR2 FQNEAQ. The CDR3 DNA is TGTGCCAGCAGCTCCCGGGACGGCTCTAACTATGGCTACATCTTC. This encodes CASSSRDGSNYGYIF.

The rearrangement joins TRBV11-2 to TRBJ1-1; the D gene is possibly TRBD1 (6 bases). The ends were cut back, 7 bases at V and 2 bases at J, with 20 bases in the middle. Looked up from germline, CDR1 is SGHAT and CDR2 is FQNNGV. The CDR3 loop spans 16 amino acids. CDR3 nucleotides: TGTGCCAGCATTCCGGGACACGGCAGGGCTAACACTGAAGCTTTCTTT. Protein: CASIPGHGRANTEAFF.

This chain links TRBV7-2 with TRBJ1-1; D is undetermined. The germline V and J ends were trimmed by 0 bases and 8 bases, with 10 bases remaining between them. CDR3 size: 13 residues. Per the germline V gene, CDR1 is SGHTA and CDR2 is FQGNSA. Here the CDR3 reads CASSLADITEAFF. The CDR3 DNA reads as TGTGCCAGCAGCTTAGCGGATATTACCGAAGCTTTCTTT.

V gene TRBV7-9 combines with J gene TRBJ2-3, with 9 bases aligning to TRBD2. CDR1 is SEHNR and CDR2 is FQNEAQ in the germline V gene (reference sequence). The CDR3 loop spans 15 amino acids. V shed 5 bases and J 3 bases; nucleotides not matched to a gene: 6. The CDR3 DNA follows: TGTGCCAGCAGCATCGGACTAGCGATAACAGATACGCAGTATTTT. Translated, it gives CASSIGLAITDTQYF.

This chain connects TRBV20-1 to TRBJ1-5; TRBD1 aligns across 7 bases. This CDR3 region has 16 residues. J lost 4 bases, V lost 0 bases, and 9 bases had no gene match. Looked up from germline, CDR1 is DFQATT and CDR2 is SNEGSKA (reference sequence). CDR3 residues: CSAREIRPGGNQPQHF. Written as DNA, the CDR3 is TGCAGTGCTAGAGAGATTAGGCCAGGGGGGAATCAGCCCCAGCATTTT.

The sample holds one count of this clonotype. This sequence joins TRBV12-3 or TRBV12-4 and TRBJ1-2; tentative D call: TRBD1 (5 bases). The length of the CDR3 is 14 residues. V was pared by 5 bases and J by 8 bases, with 18 bases between. The CDR3 sequence is CASSLVGGGGGYTF. CDR3 bases: TGTGCCAGCAGTCTGGTGGGGGGTGGAGGAGGCTACACCTTC.

This clonotype was picked up a small number of times. In DNA form, the CDR3 reads TGCAGTGCTAGAGATCCCCAAGAGCAGTTCTTC. Translated: CSARDPQEQFF. This rearrangement joins TRBV20-1 to TRBJ2-5; D unclear. The J call could be wrong; TRBJ2-1 is a better fit for the DNA end. This CDR3 contains 11 residues. CDR1 is DFQATT and CDR2 is SNEGSKA in the germline V gene (reference sequence).

The genes are TRBV2 and TRBJ2-5, with 15 bases that match TRBD2. The DNA end is a closer match to TRBJ2-1, so the J assignment may be wrong. In germline, CDR1 is SNHLY, CDR2 FYNNEI. The CDR3 consists of 15 residues. CDR3 residues: CASDKGLAGGNEQFF. CDR3 bases: TGTGCCAGCGATAAGGGACTAGCGGGGGGCAATGAGCAGTTCTTC.